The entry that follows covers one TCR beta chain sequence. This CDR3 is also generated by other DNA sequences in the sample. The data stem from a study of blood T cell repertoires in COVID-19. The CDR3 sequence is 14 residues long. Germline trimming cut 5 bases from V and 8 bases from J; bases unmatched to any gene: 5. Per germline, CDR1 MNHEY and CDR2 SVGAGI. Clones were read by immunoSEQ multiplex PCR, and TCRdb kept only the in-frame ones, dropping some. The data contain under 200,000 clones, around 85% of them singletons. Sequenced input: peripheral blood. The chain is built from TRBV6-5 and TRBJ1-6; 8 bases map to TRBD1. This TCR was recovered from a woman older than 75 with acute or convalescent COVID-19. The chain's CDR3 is CASSRQGNYSPLHF. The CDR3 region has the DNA TGTGCCAGCAGTCGACAGGGGAACTATTCACCCCTCCACTTT.